This T cell receptor beta chain was obtained from a study of blood T cell repertoires in COVID-19. As for the study in general: Collection of acute and convalescent COVID-19 samples took place in the United States, Italy and Spain. Nucleic acid was either cDNA or gDNA, and it came from T cells, B-cell-depleted T cells, or PBMCs.

Original handling: For nucleated cells, counts were estimated from reference gene primer amplification. Repertoires were generated with immunoSEQ multiplex PCR, while TCRdb's copy carries only in-frame clones and drops some. V, J and clone size are taken as reported in that table, and D and trimming were inferred from the DNA itself. The sample gives around 100,000 clones, roughly 86% of which show up once; roughly 4.5% is in the top ten. The CDR3 covers 15 residues. CDR1 and CDR2 from the germline V gene are MNHEY and SVGAGI. V lost 5 bases and J lost 1, with 15 bases in between. This clonotype originated in a man aged 40-49 years with acute or convalescent COVID-19. The sample consisted of peripheral blood. The chain carries TRBV6-5 and TRBJ2-7, with TRBD1 as a possible D gene (6 bases). The CDR3: CASSRDTGISYEQYF. The CDR3 DNA is TGTGCCAGCAGTAGGGACACAGGAATTTCCTACGAGCAGTACTTC.